The clone carrying this TCR beta chain has a count of ten or more. TRAV and TRBV primers primed cDNA for both TCRalpha and TCRbeta. TCRs underwent 20 PCR cycles of amplification with a constant-region primer and V-primer adapter. MiXCR, applied by TCRdb to the reads, yields one record per CDR3 protein. The table lists tens of thousands of distinct CDR3 sequences, 20% to 25% of them singletons. Time point in this sample: before trial treatment. Inclusion covered patients whose advanced solid tumors lacked tumor-infiltrating lymphocytes. Germline-derived CDR1 and CDR2 are MDHEN and SYDVKM. The length of the CDR3 is 14 residues. The V gene end was trimmed by 5 bases and the J gene end by 2 bases; junction bases not matched to a gene: 6. These data originate in a study of low-dose radiotherapy and immunotherapy resistance in tumors. Across the study: Cohort 1 received 0.5 Gy per fraction every 2 weeks, totaling 6.5 Gy. Each patient was administered nivolumab intravenously at 240 mg, which was a flat dose, every two weeks, along with intravenous ipilimumab at 1 mg/kg every six weeks. The 200 mg/m2 dose of intravenous cyclophosphamide was given every two weeks, one day before radiation and immunotherapy.

The sequences come from PBMCs, collected before treatment. The chain couples TRBV28 to TRBJ2-7, with 7 bases fitting TRBD1. The clonotype was recovered from a male donor with prostate cancer. CDR3 bases: TGTGCCAGCAGTCGACAGGGCCTAGCCTACGAGCAGTACTTC. This sequence encodes CASSRQGLAYEQYF.